The 32 T cell receptor beta chains listed next were all sequenced from one sample in a study of blood T cell repertoires in COVID-19. Using immunoSEQ multiplex PCR, the repertoire was profiled, and TCRdb retains in-frame clones only, with some absent. The table records roughly 80,000 clones, roughly 73% of them present only once. The sequenced material came from peripheral blood. All receptors come from a human donor in a cohort sampled during active COVID-19.

The V gene is TRBV10-3, the J gene TRBJ2-3; TRBD2 agrees at 8 bases. V was pared by 1 base and J by 4 bases, with 10 bases of the junction left unmatched. CDR1 is ENHRY and CDR2 is SYGVKD in the germline V gene. CDR3 length: 17 amino acids. The CDR3 loop is CAISEFGGASRADTQYF. The CDR3 bases are TGTGCCATCAGTGAGTTCGGGGGGGCCAGCAGGGCAGATACGCAGTATTTT.

The rearrangement uses TRBV11-2 and TRBJ2-3, with 10 bases matching TRBD1. This CDR3 region has 16 residues. CDR1 is SGHAT and CDR2 is FQNNGV in the germline V gene. J lost 6 bases, V lost 5 bases, and 11 bases had no gene match. CDR3 in DNA: TGTGCCAGCAGCCCGCAGTTCGGGACAGGGGACGATACGCAGTATTTT. Amino acid sequence: CASSPQFGTGDDTQYF.

This chain connects TRBV2 to TRBJ1-2, with D possibly matching TRBD1 (5 bases). V was shortened by 7 bases and J by 4 bases, with 10 bases between the two germline ends. Per the germline V gene, CDR1 is SNHLY and CDR2 is FYNNEI. The CDR3 is 12 residues long. CDR3 DNA: TGTGCCAGCATGCAGGGAGGCTATGGCTACACCTTC. Protein product: CASMQGGYGYTF. The full variable domain, in which reference TRBV2 and TRBJ1-2 provide the parts outside the CDR3, is EPEVTQTPSHQVTQMGQEVILRCVPISNHLYFYWYRQILGQKVEFLVSFYNNEISEKSEIFDDQFSVERPDGSNFTLKIRSTKLEDSAMYFCASMQGGYGYTFGSGTRLTVV.

The chain combines TRBV9 with TRBJ1-2, with D tentatively TRBD1 (5 bases). Germline CDR1 reads SGDLS; CDR2 reads YYNGEE. Trimming removed 1 base from V and 4 bases from J, with 14 bases in between. The CDR3 extends over 15 amino acids. In DNA, the CDR3 is TGTGCCAGCAGCGTATCCGCCGGGACTCTCTATGGCTACACCTTC. Translation gives CASSVSAGTLYGYTF.

The chain couples TRBV3-1 (or the pseudogene TRBV3-2) to TRBJ2-7, with TRBD2 matching over 10 bases. This CDR3 is 14 amino acids long. The germline CDR1 and CDR2 sequences are LGHDT and YNNKEL (reference sequence). The junction had 5 bases not matched to a gene; V was cut back by 8 bases and J by 1 base. The DNA of the CDR3 is TGTGCCAGCTCTCCTAGCGGGAGATCCTACGAGCAGTACTTC. This translates into CASSPSGRSYEQYF.

V usage is TRBV6-1 and J usage is TRBJ2-1; 8 bases are a match to TRBD2. The ends lost 2 bases at V and 13 bases at J; junction bases unmatched: 7. This CDR3 spans 13 amino acids. Germline CDR1 reads MNHNS; CDR2 reads SASEGT. CDR3 amino acids: CASSETGLATQFF. The CDR3 DNA sequence: TGTGCCAGCAGTGAAACAGGACTAGCTACCCAGTTCTTC.

This clone was detected only once. V usage is TRBV5-6 and J usage is TRBJ1-1, with a possible D match to TRBD1 (5 bases). V was clipped by 1 base and J by 1 base, with 8 bases between them. This CDR3 is 14 amino acids long. The germline V gene has CDR1 SGHDT and CDR2 YYEEEE. The CDR3 protein is CASSLWGENTEAFF. In DNA form, the CDR3 reads TGTGCCAGCAGCTTGTGGGGGGAGAACACTGAAGCTTTCTTT.

The rearrangement links TRBV5-1 to TRBJ2-5; D might be TRBD2 (5 bases). Deletions cut 7 bases from V and 5 bases from J, with 15 bases between. Germline CDR1 and CDR2: SGHRS and YFSETQ. This CDR3 spans 13 amino acids. Here the CDR3 DNA reads TGCGCCAGCTCGGTGGCGGGCTGGGAGACCCAGTACTTC. Amino acid sequence: CASSVAGWETQYF.

V and J are TRBV6-2 or TRBV6-3 and TRBJ1-5; 9 bases agree with TRBD1. The CDR3 sequence is 16 residues long. Germline V lookup: CDR1 MNHEY, CDR2 SVGEGT. V lost 0 bases, J lost 5 bases, and 5 bases stayed unmatched. CDR3 region: CASSYSTGQGYQPQHF. In nucleotides, the CDR3 is TGTGCCAGCAGTTACTCTACTGGACAGGGGTATCAGCCCCAGCATTTT.

The chain has TRBV5-5 and TRBJ2-7, with TRBD1 identical over 7 bases. Germline CDR1 is SGHKS and CDR2 is YYEKEE (reference sequence). The CDR3 contains 16 residues. Trimming removed 0 bases from V and 3 bases from J; junction bases left unmatched: 9. DNA of the CDR3: TGTGCCAGCAGCTTGGGGCTACAGGGGTCATACTACGAGCAGTACTTC. It translates to CASSLGLQGSYYEQYF. The full variable domain, with the rest looked up from reference TRBV5-5 and TRBJ2-7, is DAGVTQSPTHLIKTRGQQVTLRCSPISGHKSVSWYQQVLGQGPQFIFQYYEKEERGRGNFPDRFSARQFPNYSSELNVNALLLGDSALYLCASSLGLQGSYYEQYFGPGTRLTVT.

The chain combines TRBV15 with TRBJ1-5; the D gene is possibly TRBD1 (6 bases). The CDR3 has 15 residues. V lost 0 bases to trimming and J lost 5 bases, with 11 bases between them. The germline V gene encodes CDR1 LNHNV and CDR2 YYDKDF (reference sequence). The CDR3 loop reads CATSRDRGGDQPQHF. Written as DNA, the CDR3 is TGTGCCACCAGCAGAGATAGGGGGGGGGATCAGCCCCAGCATTTT.

With regard to this clone: Other DNA sequences in this specimen translate into the identical CDR3. CDR3 residues: CASTRLGNEQFF. Written as DNA, the CDR3 is TGTGCCAGCACCCGACTAGGTAATGAGCAGTTCTTC. This sequence joins TRBV6-6 and TRBJ2-1; weak D call: TRBD2 (6 bases). The ends were cut back, 7 bases at V and 7 bases at J, with 11 bases in the middle. Per the germline V gene, CDR1 is MNHNY and CDR2 is SVGAGI (reference sequence). CDR3 size: 12 residues.

The table lists this clone with many counts. V usage is TRBV2 and J usage is TRBJ2-7; the D gene is possibly TRBD1 (7 bases). The CDR3 length is 14 residues. In germline, CDR1 is SNHLY, CDR2 FYNNEI. The germline V and J ends were trimmed by 10 bases and 4 bases, with 20 bases remaining between them. CDR3 sequence reads: CATTEGAYSYEQYF. The CDR3, as DNA: TGTGCCACCACGGAGGGGGCGTATAGTTACGAGCAGTACTTC.

This chain links TRBV20-1 with TRBJ2-1; maybe TRBD2 (5 bases). Trimming stripped 3 bases from V and 5 bases from J, with 11 bases between. The germline CDR1 and CDR2 sequences are DFQATT and SNEGSKA (reference sequence). The CDR3 totals 13 residues. The CDR3 sequence: CSASRGLDNEQFF. The CDR3, as DNA: TGCAGTGCTAGTCGCGGACTGGACAATGAGCAGTTCTTC.

The chain is built from TRBV19 and TRBJ1-5; D gene ambiguous. The length of the CDR3 is 17 residues. Per germline, CDR1 LNHDA and CDR2 SQIVND (reference sequence). V was shortened by 1 base and J by 5 bases, with 18 bases between the two germline ends. CDR3 DNA sequence: TGTGCCAGTAGTATAGGGCGGGCCGTGGGATTCGATCAGCCCCAGCATTTT. Its translation is CASSIGRAVGFDQPQHF. Supplemented by reference TRBV19 and TRBJ1-5, the full variable domain reads DGGITQSPKYLFRKEGQNVTLSCEQNLNHDAMYWYRQDPGQGLRLIYYSQIVNDFQKGDIAEGYSVSREKKESFPLTVTSAQKNPTAFYLCASSIGRAVGFDQPQHFGDGTRLSIL.

The V and J genes are TRBV6-1 and TRBJ1-3; maybe TRBD1 (5 bases). Trimming cost V 2 bases and J 0 bases, with 26 bases left between them. This CDR3 is built from 21 residues. Germline V gene sequence: CDR1 MNHNS, CDR2 SASEGT. CDR3 sequence (DNA): TGTGCCAGCAGTGAAAGCCGGTGGGGCAGCGGGCGTAGGGGCTCTGGAAACACCATATATTTT. The encoded protein is CASSESRWGSGRRGSGNTIYF.

V usage is TRBV5-1 and J usage is TRBJ2-7; possible D gene TRBD1, 5 bases. The germline V gene encodes CDR1 SGHRS and CDR2 YFSETQ. The CDR3 contains 15 residues. The V and J ends lost 2 bases and 0 bases respectively, with 12 bases between them. The CDR3 loop is CASSFHQGVSYEQYF. The CDR3 nucleotides read TGCGCCAGCAGCTTCCACCAGGGTGTCTCCTACGAGCAGTACTTC.

V and J are TRBV10-3 and TRBJ2-7, with a possible D match to TRBD2 (5 bases). The CDR3 contains 13 residues. CDR1 is ENHRY and CDR2 is SYGVKD in the germline V gene. The germline V and J ends were trimmed by 6 bases and 5 bases, with 14 bases remaining between them. CDR3 loop: CAIRVKGSDEQYF. CDR3 DNA sequence: TGTGCCATCAGGGTAAAGGGTAGCGACGAGCAGTACTTC.

The chain employs TRBV3-1 (or the pseudogene TRBV3-2) and TRBJ1-2, with 10 bases aligning to TRBD1. V shed 6 bases, J shed 8 bases, and the junction held 6 bases outside the gene matches. Germline CDR1 and CDR2: LGHDT and YNNKEL (reference sequence). The CDR3 has 13 amino acids. The chain's CDR3 is CASSWGQGTGYTF. The CDR3 DNA follows: TGTGCCAGCAGTTGGGGACAGGGGACAGGCTACACCTTC.

The V call is TRBV7-8, the J call TRBJ1-2, with 7 bases fitting TRBD1. Trimming at V came to 5 bases and at J to 0 bases, leaving 9 bases not matched to a gene. This CDR3 spans 16 amino acids. Germline V CDR1 and CDR2: SGHVS, FQNEAQ. The CDR3 is CASSRDSLLANYGYTF. The CDR3 nucleotides read TGTGCCAGCAGCAGGGACAGCCTGTTAGCTAACTATGGCTACACCTTC.

This chain joins TRBV7-8 and TRBJ1-3, with 7 bases that match TRBD1. The CDR3 totals 16 residues. V shed 4 bases, J shed 2 bases, and the junction held 8 bases outside the gene matches. Looked up from germline, CDR1 is SGHVS and CDR2 is FQNEAQ. The DNA for the CDR3 is TGTGCCAGCAGCTCCGGGACAGCAAGACCTGGAAACACCATATATTTT. Translating gives CASSSGTARPGNTIYF.

The sample holds one count of this clone. CDR3 protein: CASSTPGYEQYF. CDR3 coding DNA: TGTGCCAGCAGCACACCGGGATACGAGCAGTACTTC. The chain employs TRBV21-1 and TRBJ2-7; the table's D gene call, TRBD2, was not cross checked with the DNA. TRBV21-1 is described as a pseudogene. CDR3 length: 12 residues.

This rearrangement joins TRBV2 to TRBJ2-2; 7 nucleotides line up with TRBD1. CDR3 length: 14 residues. Germline-derived CDR1 and CDR2 are SNHLY and FYNNEI. V was pared by 5 bases and J by 6 bases, with 6 bases of the junction left unmatched. The CDR3 DNA reads as TGTGCCAGCAGTTGGGACAGTTCCGCCGGGGAGCTGTTTTTT. Protein product: CASSWDSSAGELFF.

The chain is built from TRBV3-1 (or the pseudogene TRBV3-2) and TRBJ2-7; D might be TRBD1 (5 bases). The CDR3 is 13 amino acids. V was cut by 4 bases and J by 3 bases, with 10 bases left in between. From germline, CDR1 is LGHDT and CDR2 YNNKEL (reference sequence). The CDR3 reads CASSLGALYEQYF. The DNA for the CDR3 is TGTGCCAGCAGCCTAGGGGCCCTCTACGAGCAGTACTTC.

The chain combines TRBV21-1 with TRBJ2-7; the table assigns TRBD1, which was not confirmed against the DNA. TRBV21-1 is marked as a pseudogene. The CDR3 length is 14 residues. The CDR3 nucleotides are TGTGCCAGCAGCGAGCCCAGGGTCTCCCACGAGCAGTACTTC. Its translation is CASSEPRVSHEQYF.

This chain connects TRBV5-6 to TRBJ1-6; perhaps TRBD1 as D (5 bases). Trimming shortened V by 1 base and J by 7 bases, and 15 bases separated the two germline ends. The CDR3 contains 16 residues. Germline V gene sequence: CDR1 SGHDT, CDR2 YYEEEE. This CDR3 is CASSLRTSAPNSPLHF. CDR3 nucleotide sequence: TGTGCCAGCAGCTTGAGGACATCGGCACCAAATTCACCCCTCCACTTT.

The chain links TRBV5-1 to TRBJ2-7; D perhaps matches TRBD2 (6 bases). Looked up from germline, CDR1 is SGHRS and CDR2 is YFSETQ. Trimming shortened V by 3 bases and J by 2 bases, and 15 bases separated the two germline ends. CDR3 length equals 15 residues. The CDR3 spells CASSWRAEDPYEQYF. CDR3 in DNA: TGCGCCAGCAGCTGGAGGGCCGAAGACCCCTACGAGCAGTACTTC.

The chain recombines TRBV7-2 with TRBJ2-7; 7 bases line up with TRBD2. The CDR3 spans 16 residues. J gave up 0 bases and V 0 bases, and 5 bases lay outside the gene matches. Germline-derived CDR1 and CDR2 are SGHTA and FQGNSA. DNA of the CDR3: TGTGCCAGCAGCTTAGCGGGAGGGATAACCTCCTACGAGCAGTACTTC. Protein: CASSLAGGITSYEQYF.

The chain employs TRBV30 and TRBJ1-3; D is unresolved. The CDR3 totals 13 residues. Trimming removed 2 bases from V and 3 bases from J, with 8 bases in between. Germline CDR1 and CDR2: GTSNPN and SVGIG (reference sequence). The chain's CDR3 is CAWSPLLGNTIYF. The CDR3 DNA follows: TGTGCCTGGAGTCCACTCCTTGGAAACACCATATATTTT.

The gene calls are TRBV6-2 or TRBV6-3 and TRBJ2-1, with D perhaps matching TRBD1 (5 bases). The CDR3 is made up of 16 amino acids. The V and J ends lost 4 bases and 9 bases respectively, with 22 bases between them. CDR1 MNHEY and CDR2 SVGEGT come from the germline V gene. CDR3 in amino acids: CASSSPRGSRTSEQFF. CDR3 coding DNA: TGTGCCAGCAGTTCCCCAAGGGGTTCCCGTACGAGTGAGCAGTTCTTC.

This chain connects TRBV7-2 to TRBJ2-3; the match to TRBD2 covers 8 bases. CDR3 size: 15 residues. The J segment lost 2 bases and the V segment lost 2 bases, leaving 3 bases of the junction unmatched. Germline lookup yields CDR1 SGHTA and CDR2 FQGNSA. The CDR3 is CASSLQRGPTDTQYF. The CDR3 DNA sequence: TGTGCCAGCAGCTTACAGCGGGGGCCCACAGATACGCAGTATTTT.

In its sample, this clone was seen once. The chain couples TRBV6-1 to TRBJ2-7; 8 bases line up with TRBD1. The CDR3 consists of 13 residues. Trimming removed 3 bases from V and 5 bases from J; junction bases left unmatched: 3. The germline CDR1 and CDR2 sequences are MNHNS and SASEGT. CDR3 sequence: CASSDDRGHEQYF. CDR3 nucleotides: TGTGCCAGCAGTGACGACAGGGGCCACGAGCAGTACTTC.